Listed here are 11 T cell receptor beta chains from one sample, sequenced in a study of Ad26.COV2.S vaccination and SARS-CoV-2 variants. Using immunoSEQ multiplex PCR, the repertoire was profiled, and TCRdb retains in-frame clones only, with some absent. The sample includes roughly 330,000 clones, 90% of them seen just once. Treatment given: 15 to 20 received Ad26.COV2.S at low or high dose, single or two shots; five or six received placebo; per-sample allocation not given. After the first vaccine or placebo injection, samples were drawn on day 63. The sequencing used peripheral blood, collected in a trial of Ad26.COV2.S vaccine versus placebo. The origin of the receptors is a person aged 18-60 years who received the Ad26.COV2.S COVID-19 vaccine or a placebo.

This clone was found a few times. V and J are TRBV5-1 and TRBJ2-7; D gene unclear. This CDR3 is 15 amino acids long. Germline CDR1 is SGHRS and CDR2 is YFSETQ. Trimming pared 0 bases from V and 0 bases from J, leaving 10 bases between. In DNA, the CDR3 is TGCGCCAGCAGCTTGGTTCAGGCGAGCTCCTACGAGCAGTACTTC. This encodes CASSLVQASSYEQYF.

This chain uses TRBV5-8 with TRBJ1-4; the D gene is possibly TRBD1 (5 bases). Trimming took 5 bases from V and 0 from J, leaving 11 bases between them. Germline loops: CDR1 SGHTS, CDR2 YDEGEE. The CDR3 spans 15 residues. The CDR3 DNA reads TGTGCCAGCAGACTTGGGACCACAACTAATGAAAAACTGTTTTTT. Its translation is CASRLGTTTNEKLFF.

The rearrangement links TRBV29-1 to TRBJ1-2; D ambiguous. V lost 1 base and J 7 bases, leaving 4 bases between the germline ends. Germline V gene sequence: CDR1 SQVTM, CDR2 ANQGSEA. This CDR3 spans 10 amino acids. The CDR3 bases are TGCAGCGTTGAAGCATCTGGCTACACCTTC. Residues: CSVEASGYTF.

The chain joins TRBV6-5 to TRBJ1-4; 10 nucleotides match TRBD1. The germline V gene encodes CDR1 MNHEY and CDR2 SVGAGI. The CDR3 is 15 amino acids. After removal of 2 bases from V and 8 bases from J, the junction contained 5 bases not matched to a gene. CDR3 DNA: TGTGCCAGCAGTTACGGAGGGACAGGGGAGGAAAAACTGTTTTTT. As protein: CASSYGGTGEEKLFF.

The genes are TRBV7-9 and TRBJ2-1, with 7 bases lining up with TRBD2. Germline CDR1 SEHNR, CDR2 FQNEAQ (reference sequence). This CDR3 comprises 13 residues. V lost 2 bases to trimming and J lost 8 bases; unmatched junction nucleotides: 3. The CDR3 reads CASSLPTSYEQFF. The CDR3 nucleotides are TGTGCCAGCAGCTTACCGACTAGCTATGAGCAGTTCTTC.

This clone was observed a single time. This chain's CDR3 is CASRSGGNMGGQFF. The CDR3 coding sequence is TGTGCCAGTCGGTCAGGGGGTAATATGGGCGGGCAGTTCTTC. This chain joins TRBV13 and TRBJ2-1; 7 bases are shared with TRBD1. The CDR3 loop spans 14 amino acids. Per the germline V gene, CDR1 is PRHDT and CDR2 is FYEKMQ (reference sequence). Losses at the gene ends were 9 bases for V and 12 bases for J; bases not matched to a gene: 17.

The rearrangement links TRBV4-1 to TRBJ2-1; 8 bases match TRBD2. The CDR3 is 15 amino acids. Germline V gives CDR1 MGHRA, CDR2 YSYEKL. The V and J ends lost 3 bases and 6 bases, in that order; junction bases with no gene match: 7. DNA for the CDR3: TGCGCCAGCAGCCAGAGCGGGAGTCTGCTCAATGAGCAGTTCTTC. Residues: CASSQSGSLLNEQFF.

This chain links TRBV2 with TRBJ1-2; no reliable D call. Per the germline V gene, CDR1 is SNHLY and CDR2 is FYNNEI. The CDR3 has 14 amino acids. Trimming shortened V by 2 bases and J by 1 base, and 8 bases separated the two germline ends. The CDR3 spells CASSESAVNYGYTF. CDR3 coding DNA: TGTGCCAGCAGTGAATCGGCCGTTAACTATGGCTACACCTTC.

Concerning this clone itself: One end of the junction fails to match germline, which may point to a read error. The J gene is TRBJ1-1, the V gene TRBV5-5, with D perhaps matching TRBD1 (6 bases). CDR1 is SGHKS and CDR2 is YYEKEE in the germline V gene (reference sequence). The CDR3 has 15 residues. The CDR3 sequence is CASTLEGVANTEAFF. The CDR3 DNA follows: TGTGCCAGCACCTTGGAGGGGGTTGCGAACACTGAAGCTTTCTTT.

V and J are TRBV27 and TRBJ2-7; 7 bases are shared with TRBD1. CDR1 is MNHEY and CDR2 is SMNVEV in the germline V gene (reference sequence). The CDR3 spans 15 residues. The V gene end was trimmed by 6 bases and the J gene end by 2 bases; junction bases not matched to a gene: 10. This CDR3 reads CASRETGDRPYEQYV. CDR3 sequence (DNA): TGTGCCAGCAGGGAGACCGGGGACAGACCCTACGAGCAGTACGTC.

The genes are TRBV6-5 and TRBJ1-1; the D gene is possibly TRBD1 (5 bases). The CDR3 runs to 14 residues. The V gene's germline CDR1 is MNHEY and CDR2 SVGAGI. Trimming left V 0 bases short and J 6 bases short, with 11 bases between. In DNA, the CDR3 is TGTGCCAGCAGTTACTCGAGTCAGGGAGCTGAAGCTTTCTTT. This gives the protein CASSYSSQGAEAFF.